This TCR beta chain originates from a study of T cells in localized non-small cell lung cancer. Notes on the study in general: There was higher T cell clonality in uninvolved adjacent lung than in tumor, and it was highest there. Among the top 100 tumor clones, a median about 57 appeared in adjacent lung.

This clone was recorded only once. Its antigen is not known. Germline assignment: CDR1 SGDLS and CDR2 YYNGEE. V lost 0 bases, J lost 1 base, and 6 bases lay in between. The CDR3 consists of 14 residues. Clones were sequenced by immunoSEQ multiplex PCR, and TCRdb holds only the in-frame ones, with some missing. The data show some 130,000 clones, more than 70% seen once. The specimen comprised peripheral blood, sampled before any cancer treatment. The chain carries TRBV9 and TRBJ2-3; TRBD1 might be the D (5 bases). This receptor was obtained from an older female donor with stage I lung adenocarcinoma. DNA of the CDR3: TGTGCCAGCAGCGTAGGGGGCCGCACAGATACGCAGTATTTT. This encodes CASSVGGRTDTQYF. The full variable domain, with the rest looked up from reference TRBV9 and TRBJ2-3, is DSGVTQTPKHLITATGQRVTLRCSPRSGDLSVYWYQQSLDQGLQFLIQYYNGEERAKGNILERFSAQQFPDLHSELNLSSLELGDSALYFCASSVGGRTDTQYFGPGTRLTVL.